This T cell receptor (beta chain) derives from a study of T cell responses to AZD1222 COVID-19 vaccine. V gave up 3 bases and J gave up 2 bases, with 18 bases separating them. CDR3 size: 17 residues. Germline CDR1 and CDR2: LGHDT and YNNKEL (reference sequence). This clone has only one observation. The assay was immunoSEQ multiplex PCR, and TCRdb's table has in-frame clones only and misses some. Counted here are roughly 170,000 clones, about 89% occurring once; the ten biggest clones make up around 1.8%. This chain uses TRBV3-1 (or the pseudogene TRBV3-2) with TRBJ2-3; the D gene could be TRBD1 or TRBD2 (6 bases each). The receptor was derived from an adult in good health. Source: peripheral blood, taken on day 0 of AZD1222 vaccination. CDR3 bases: TGTGCCAGCAGCCACCTCCGGGGGCGGGCGGTCACAGATACGCAGTATTTT. It yields the protein CASSHLRGRAVTDTQYF.